This is a list of T cell receptor beta chains from one sample in a study of shared T cell receptors in the human thymus. Assay: immunoSEQ multiplex PCR; the TCRdb copy retains only in-frame clones and omits some. The sample lists hundreds of thousands of clones, approximately 87% occurring once. These sequences were also reported in another study, on human thymus T cells.

The sample was thymocytes. The receptors were sampled from a boy younger than two with a congenital heart defect. Each CDR3 is given with its conserved first and last residue.

v_call	cdr3_length	j_call	cdr3_aa
TRBV27	16	TRBJ2-7	CASSLLAGQGTYEQYF
TRBV2	17	TRBJ2-7	CASSESARGNWVYEQYF
TRBV6-1	16	TRBJ2-1	CASSEIWRENFNEQFF
TRBV5-1	16	TRBJ1-2	CASSSTKGDSEDGYTF
TRBV6-5	12	TRBJ2-2	CASRAYTGELFF
TRBV29-1	16	TRBJ1-4	CSVLRRGPRSNEKLFF
TRBV30	17	TRBJ2-3	CASTGKPDYQVGDTQYF
TRBV5-6	15	TRBJ2-7	CASSPGTSAAYEQYF
TRBV5-1	19	TRBJ2-3	CASTEFPGTSGRLVDTQYF
TRBV30	14	TRBJ1-2	CARSGVLKTEGYTF
TRBV4-3	19	TRBJ2-1	CASSFRTSGLIGSYNEQFF
TRBV4-1	14	TRBJ1-1	CASSHGHNQLEAFF
TRBV11-2	15	TRBJ2-7	CASSHPRRSAYEQYF
TRBV25-1	14	TRBJ2-1	CASNRPGQLNEQFF
TRBV28	20	TRBJ2-3	CASSFGRRGMYRNLTDTQYF
TRBV9	13	TRBJ2-7	CASSPRGFYEQYF
TRBV5-4	14	TRBJ1-1	CASSLGGARTEAFF
TRBV27	19	TRBJ2-7	CASSLTPPGQSGRGNEQYF
TRBV25-1	16	TRBJ2-5	CASSEGPSTVQETQYF
TRBV9	16	TRBJ1-1	CASSVDPTKLNTEAFF
TRBV5-4	18	TRBJ2-7	CASSLTPGGQGSYYEQYF
TRBV28	12	TRBJ2-3	CAPGLAGRTQYF
TRBV6-4	15	TRBJ2-7	CASSEHLSGAYEQYF
TRBV11-3	12	TRBJ2-5	CASSLDKKPQYF
TRBV27	13	TRBJ2-7	CASRPDRIGEQYF
TRBV29-1	13	TRBJ2-3	CSVRTGVIDTQYF
TRBV30	11	TRBJ1-3	CARRRGNTIYF
TRBV2	12	TRBJ1-2	CARKTGGGGYTF
TRBV5-4	16	TRBJ2-3	CASSLAGGTSTDTQYF
TRBV5-1	12	TRBJ2-3	CASSGDRAAQYF
TRBV27	13	TRBJ1-2	CASSPGRPYGYTF
TRBV5-4	17	TRBJ2-3	CASSLTRALPYTDTQYF
TRBV6-5	16	TRBJ2-4	CASSYPRADGKNIQYF
TRBV7-9	14	TRBJ2-3	CASSFRDRKDTQYF
TRBV11-2	16	TRBJ1-2	CASSLGRQERNYGYTF
TRBV28	14	TRBJ2-2	CASSSRLNTGELFF
TRBV27	17	TRBJ2-3	CASSGTPTSGSTDTQYF
TRBV4-2	16	TRBJ2-7	CASSRHCGLAPYEQYF
TRBV11-2	18	TRBJ2-4	CASSSLEAGPLAKNIQYF
TRBV29-1	11	TRBJ2-7	CSAAGSYEQYF
TRBV19	16	TRBJ1-5	CASTRRSHRGRQPQHF
TRBV25-1	16	TRBJ2-7	CASSPIFTKAGGEQYF
TRBV28	14	TRBJ1-6	CASRLRGRGSPLHF
TRBV9	15	TRBJ2-7	CASSFRTSGPYEQYF
TRBV28	16	TRBJ1-5	CASGPLGQPPGEPQHF
TRBV6-1	13	TRBJ1-1	CASKGQENTEAFF
TRBV7-3	17	TRBJ1-1	CASSPWTGTPMNTEAFF
TRBV6-6	14	TRBJ1-2	CASRNTPSAGGYTF
TRBV5-4	15	TRBJ2-1	CASSPRDRGNNEQFF
TRBV27	13	TRBJ2-4	CASSLRAKNIQYF
TRBV6-5	16	TRBJ2-1	CASSYSVAGAANEQFF
TRBV5-5	15	TRBJ2-5	CASSFGTGQRGTQYF
TRBV6-1	17	TRBJ2-6	CASRETGTQSGANVLTF
TRBV28	15	TRBJ1-5	CASSLGWTDNQPQHF
TRBV6-5	11	TRBJ2-7	CARKIGVEQYF